These 2 T cell receptor beta chains originate from one sample sequenced in a study of cytomegalovirus exposure and HLA in healthy donors. Researchers ran the PCR with 60 Vbeta and 13 Jbeta primers. Repertoires were generated with immunoSEQ multiplex PCR, while TCRdb's copy carries only in-frame clones and drops some. The profile shows approximately 100,000 clones, around 80% of them singletons. Sequenced material: PBMCs. These receptors came from a female donor in good health and CMV-seropositive.

The chain joins TRBV25-1 to TRBJ2-1, with D possibly matching TRBD2 (5 bases). The germline V and J ends were trimmed by 3 bases and 3 bases, with 12 bases remaining between them. Per germline, CDR1 MGHDK and CDR2 SYGVNS. The CDR3 length is 15 residues. The CDR3 reads CASSDPGVDYNEQFF. CDR3 coding DNA: TGTGCCAGCAGTGACCCCGGGGTTGACTACAATGAGCAGTTCTTC.

This chain links TRBV5-1 with TRBJ2-1; D remains ambiguous. CDR1 and CDR2 from the germline V gene are SGHRS and YFSETQ. Trimming shortened V by 1 base and J by 7 bases, and 6 bases separated the two germline ends. This CDR3 has 12 amino acids. The CDR3 DNA is TGCGCCAGCAGCTTGCTGCGGAATGAGCAGTTCTTC. Its translation is CASSLLRNEQFF.